These 4 T cell receptor beta chains were all obtained from the same sample, sequenced in a study of blood T cell repertoires in COVID-19. This table comes from immunoSEQ multiplex PCR, and its TCRdb copy is limited to in-frame clones, with some not included. There are more than 110,000 clones in the sample; 70% to 90% occur only once, and over 5% lies in the top ten. The sequenced sample was peripheral blood. The source of these receptors is a human donor in a cohort sampled during active COVID-19.

The V gene is TRBV9, the J gene TRBJ2-1; possible D gene TRBD2, 7 bases. There are 14 residues in the CDR3. The germline V gene encodes CDR1 SGDLS and CDR2 YYNGEE. The ends were cut back, 3 bases at V and 2 bases at J, with 9 bases in the middle. The CDR3 nucleotides read TGTGCCAGCAGCGAGGGGGGGCCCTACAATGAGCAGTTCTTC. Amino acid sequence: CASSEGGPYNEQFF. The variable domain in full, with the rest retrieved from reference TRBV9 and TRBJ2-1, is DSGVTQTPKHLITATGQRVTLRCSPRSGDLSVYWYQQSLDQGLQFLIQYYNGEERAKGNILERFSAQQFPDLHSELNLSSLELGDSALYFCASSEGGPYNEQFFGPGTRLTVL.

The chain has TRBV7-9 and TRBJ2-1; TRBD2 matches 13 bases. J was trimmed by 3 bases and V by 5 bases; bases with no gene match: 7. The CDR3 consists of 17 residues. The germline gives CDR1 SEHNR, CDR2 FQNEAQ (reference sequence). CDR3 nucleotide sequence: TGTGCCAGCAGCGCCAGGTGGACTAGCGGGAGCTACAATGAGCAGTTCTTC. Its translation is CASSARWTSGSYNEQFF.

The chain has TRBV27 and TRBJ2-1, with 13 nucleotides matching TRBD2. CDR1 and CDR2 (germline): MNHEY, SMNVEV (reference sequence). Trimming removed 5 bases from V and 6 bases from J; junction bases left unmatched: 4. The CDR3 has 15 amino acids. CDR3 in amino acids: CASSGLAGASNEQFF. In nucleotides, the CDR3 is TGTGCCAGCAGTGGACTAGCGGGGGCTTCCAATGAGCAGTTCTTC.

This chain connects TRBV4-2 to TRBJ2-2; D is unresolved. This CDR3 comprises 16 residues. Germline V gene lookup returns CDR1 LGHNA and CDR2 YNFKEQ. V shed 0 bases and J shed 2 bases, with 10 bases lying between them. DNA for the CDR3: TGTGCCAGCAGCCAAGACGCTGGCCGAAACACCGGGGAGCTGTTTTTT. Its protein is CASSQDAGRNTGELFF.